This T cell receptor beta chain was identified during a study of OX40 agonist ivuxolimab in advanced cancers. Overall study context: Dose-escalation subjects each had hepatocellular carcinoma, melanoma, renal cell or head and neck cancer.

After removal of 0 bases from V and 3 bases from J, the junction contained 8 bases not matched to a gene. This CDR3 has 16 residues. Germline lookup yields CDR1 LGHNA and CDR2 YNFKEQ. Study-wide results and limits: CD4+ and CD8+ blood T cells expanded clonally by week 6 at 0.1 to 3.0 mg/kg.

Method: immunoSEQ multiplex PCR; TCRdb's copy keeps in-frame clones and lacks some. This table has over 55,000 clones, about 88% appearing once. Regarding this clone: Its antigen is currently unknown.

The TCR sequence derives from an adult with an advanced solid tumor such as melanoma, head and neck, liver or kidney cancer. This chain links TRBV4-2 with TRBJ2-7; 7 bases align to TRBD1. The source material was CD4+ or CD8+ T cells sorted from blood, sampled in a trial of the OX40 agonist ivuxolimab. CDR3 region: CASSQDNNRGLYEQYF. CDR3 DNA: TGTGCCAGCAGCCAAGATAACAACAGGGGTCTCTACGAGCAGTACTTC.